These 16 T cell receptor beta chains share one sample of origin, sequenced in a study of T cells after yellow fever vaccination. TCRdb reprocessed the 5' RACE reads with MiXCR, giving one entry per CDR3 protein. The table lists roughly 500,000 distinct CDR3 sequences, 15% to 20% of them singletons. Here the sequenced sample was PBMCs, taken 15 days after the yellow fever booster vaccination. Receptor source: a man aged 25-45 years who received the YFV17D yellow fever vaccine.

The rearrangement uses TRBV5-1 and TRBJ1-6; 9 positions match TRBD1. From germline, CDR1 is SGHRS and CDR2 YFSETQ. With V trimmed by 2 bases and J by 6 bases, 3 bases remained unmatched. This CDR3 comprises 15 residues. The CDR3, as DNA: TGCGCCAGCAGCTTTACACAGGGGGCTAATTCACCCCTCCACTTT. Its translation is CASSFTQGANSPLHF.

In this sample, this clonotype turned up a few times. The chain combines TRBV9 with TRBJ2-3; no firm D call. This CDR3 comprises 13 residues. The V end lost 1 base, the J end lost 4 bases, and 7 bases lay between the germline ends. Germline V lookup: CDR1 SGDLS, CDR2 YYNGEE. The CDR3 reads CASSVSGADTQYF. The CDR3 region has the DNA TGTGCCAGCAGCGTATCGGGCGCAGATACGCAGTATTTT.

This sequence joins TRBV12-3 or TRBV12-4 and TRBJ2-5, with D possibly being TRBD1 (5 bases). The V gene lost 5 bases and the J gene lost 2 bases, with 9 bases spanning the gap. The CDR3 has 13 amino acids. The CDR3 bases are TGTGCCAGCAGTCGACAGATGCAAGAGACCCAGTACTTC. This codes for CASSRQMQETQYF.

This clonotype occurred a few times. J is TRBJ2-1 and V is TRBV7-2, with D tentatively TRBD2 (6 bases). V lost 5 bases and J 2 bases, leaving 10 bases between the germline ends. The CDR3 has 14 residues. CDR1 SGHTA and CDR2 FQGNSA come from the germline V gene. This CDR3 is CASSPGLTYNEQFF. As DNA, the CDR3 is TGTGCCAGCAGCCCGGGACTGACCTACAATGAGCAGTTCTTC.

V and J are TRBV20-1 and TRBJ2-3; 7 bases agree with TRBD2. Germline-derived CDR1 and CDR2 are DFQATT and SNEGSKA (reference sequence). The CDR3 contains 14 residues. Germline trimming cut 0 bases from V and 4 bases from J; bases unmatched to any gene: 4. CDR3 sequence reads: CSARDGGRPDTQYF. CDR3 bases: TGCAGTGCTAGAGACGGCGGGAGACCAGATACGCAGTATTTT.

CDR3 sequence: CASSLGDRGMETQYF. DNA for the CDR3: TGCGCCAGCAGCTTGGGGGACAGGGGAATGGAGACCCAGTACTTC. The gene calls are TRBV5-1 and TRBJ2-5, with 10 nucleotides matching TRBD1. The germline CDR1 and CDR2 sequences are SGHRS and YFSETQ. The CDR3 contains 15 residues. V was pared by 0 bases and J by 5 bases, with 4 bases of the junction left unmatched.

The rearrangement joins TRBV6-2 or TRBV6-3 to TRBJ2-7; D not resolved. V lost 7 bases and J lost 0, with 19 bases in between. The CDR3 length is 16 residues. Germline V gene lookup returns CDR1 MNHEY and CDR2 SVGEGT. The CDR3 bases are TGTGCCAGCATCAACCAATGGACCCATAGCTCCTACGAGCAGTACTTC. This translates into CASINQWTHSSYEQYF.

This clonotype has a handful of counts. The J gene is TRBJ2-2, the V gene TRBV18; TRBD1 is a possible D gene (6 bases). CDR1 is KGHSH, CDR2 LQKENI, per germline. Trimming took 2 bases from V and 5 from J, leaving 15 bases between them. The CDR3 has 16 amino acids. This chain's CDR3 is CASSPVSTGRTGELFF. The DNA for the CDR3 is TGTGCCAGCTCACCAGTTTCCACAGGGAGAACCGGGGAGCTGTTTTTT.

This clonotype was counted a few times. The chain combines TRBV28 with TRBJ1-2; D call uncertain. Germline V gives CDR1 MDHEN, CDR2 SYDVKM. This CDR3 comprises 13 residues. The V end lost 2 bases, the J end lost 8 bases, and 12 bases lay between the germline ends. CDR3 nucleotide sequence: TGTGCCAGCAGTTTAGATCCCGGGATCGGCTACACCTTC. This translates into CASSLDPGIGYTF.

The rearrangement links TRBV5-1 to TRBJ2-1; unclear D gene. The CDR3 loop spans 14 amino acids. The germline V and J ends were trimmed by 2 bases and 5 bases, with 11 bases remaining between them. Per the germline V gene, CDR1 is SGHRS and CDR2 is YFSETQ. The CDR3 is CASSLGEANNEQFF. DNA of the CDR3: TGCGCCAGCAGCTTAGGAGAGGCCAACAATGAGCAGTTCTTC. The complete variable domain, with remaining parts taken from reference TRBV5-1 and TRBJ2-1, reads KAGVTQTPRYLIKTRGQQVTLSCSPISGHRSVSWYQQTPGQGLQFLFEYFSETQRNKGNFPGRFSGRQFSNSRSEMNVSTLELGDSALYLCASSLGEANNEQFFGPGTRLTVL.

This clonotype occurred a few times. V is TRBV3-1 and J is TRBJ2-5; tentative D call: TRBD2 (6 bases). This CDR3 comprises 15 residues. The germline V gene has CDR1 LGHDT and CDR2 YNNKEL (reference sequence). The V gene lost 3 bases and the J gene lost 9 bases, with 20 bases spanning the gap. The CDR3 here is CASSHSASEQGAQYF. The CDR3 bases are TGTGCCAGCAGCCATAGCGCTAGCGAGCAAGGGGCCCAGTACTTC.

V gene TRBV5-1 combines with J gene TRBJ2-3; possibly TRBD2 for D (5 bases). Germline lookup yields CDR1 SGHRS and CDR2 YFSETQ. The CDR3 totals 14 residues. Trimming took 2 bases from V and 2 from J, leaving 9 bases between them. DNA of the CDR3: TGCGCCAGCAGCTTCTCAGCGGCCACAGATACGCAGTATTTT. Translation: CASSFSAATDTQYF. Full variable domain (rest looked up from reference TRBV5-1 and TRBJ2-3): KAGVTQTPRYLIKTRGQQVTLSCSPISGHRSVSWYQQTPGQGLQFLFEYFSETQRNKGNFPGRFSGRQFSNSRSEMNVSTLELGDSALYLCASSFSAATDTQYFGPGTRLTVL.

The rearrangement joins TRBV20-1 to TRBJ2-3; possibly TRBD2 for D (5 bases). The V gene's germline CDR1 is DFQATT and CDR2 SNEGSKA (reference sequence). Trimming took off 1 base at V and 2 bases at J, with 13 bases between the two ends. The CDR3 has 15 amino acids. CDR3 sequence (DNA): TGCAGTGCTAGAGTGCCAGCGGTCTTCACAGATACGCAGTATTTT. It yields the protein CSARVPAVFTDTQYF.

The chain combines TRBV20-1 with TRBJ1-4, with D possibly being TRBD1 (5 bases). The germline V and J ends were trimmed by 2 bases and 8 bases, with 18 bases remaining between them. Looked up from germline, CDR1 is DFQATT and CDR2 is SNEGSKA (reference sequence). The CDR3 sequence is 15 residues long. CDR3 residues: CSARPIQDGKEKLFF. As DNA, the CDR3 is TGCAGTGCTAGACCAATACAGGATGGAAAGGAAAAACTGTTTTTT.

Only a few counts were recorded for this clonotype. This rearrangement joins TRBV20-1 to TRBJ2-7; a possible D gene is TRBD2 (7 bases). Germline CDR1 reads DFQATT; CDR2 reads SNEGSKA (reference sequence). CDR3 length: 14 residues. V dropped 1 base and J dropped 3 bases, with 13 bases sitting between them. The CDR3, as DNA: TGCAGTGCTAGAGGGGGGGGCGGGGGCTACGAGCAGTACTTC. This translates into CSARGGGGGYEQYF.

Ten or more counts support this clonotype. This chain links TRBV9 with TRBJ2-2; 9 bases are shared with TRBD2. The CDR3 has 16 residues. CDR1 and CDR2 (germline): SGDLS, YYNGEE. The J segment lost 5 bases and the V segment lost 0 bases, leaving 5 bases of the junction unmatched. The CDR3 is CASSVGTSVLTGELFF. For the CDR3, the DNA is TGTGCCAGCAGCGTAGGGACTAGCGTTTTGACCGGGGAGCTGTTTTTT. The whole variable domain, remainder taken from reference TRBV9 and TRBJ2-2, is DSGVTQTPKHLITATGQRVTLRCSPRSGDLSVYWYQQSLDQGLQFLIQYYNGEERAKGNILERFSAQQFPDLHSELNLSSLELGDSALYFCASSVGTSVLTGELFFGEGSRLTVL.